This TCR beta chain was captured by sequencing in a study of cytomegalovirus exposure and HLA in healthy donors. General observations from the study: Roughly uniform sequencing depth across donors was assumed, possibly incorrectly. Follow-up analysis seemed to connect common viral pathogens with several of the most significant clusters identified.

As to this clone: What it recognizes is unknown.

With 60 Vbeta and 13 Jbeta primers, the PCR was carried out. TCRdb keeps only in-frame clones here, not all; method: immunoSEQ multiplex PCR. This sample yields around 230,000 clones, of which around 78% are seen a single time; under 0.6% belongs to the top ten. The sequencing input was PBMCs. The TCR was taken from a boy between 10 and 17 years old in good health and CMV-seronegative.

CDR3 region: CASSDRGNSYEQYF. Here the CDR3 DNA reads TGTGCCAGCAGCGACAGGGGGAACTCCTACGAGCAGTACTTC. This chain links TRBV25-1 with TRBJ2-7; 9 bases are a match to TRBD1. Germline V gene sequence: CDR1 MGHDK, CDR2 SYGVNS. CDR3 length: 14 amino acids. J lost 0 bases, V lost 6 bases, and 3 bases had no gene match.